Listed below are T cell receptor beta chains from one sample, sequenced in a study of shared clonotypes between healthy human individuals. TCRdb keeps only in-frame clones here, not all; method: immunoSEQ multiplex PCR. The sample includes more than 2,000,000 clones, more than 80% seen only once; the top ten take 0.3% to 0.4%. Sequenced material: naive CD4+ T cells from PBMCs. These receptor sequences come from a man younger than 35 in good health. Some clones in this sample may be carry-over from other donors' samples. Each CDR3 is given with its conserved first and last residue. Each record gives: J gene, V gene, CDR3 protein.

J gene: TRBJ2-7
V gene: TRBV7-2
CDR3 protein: CASSLEYSGRAHEQYF

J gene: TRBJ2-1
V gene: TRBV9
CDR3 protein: CASSGLAGGYNEQFF

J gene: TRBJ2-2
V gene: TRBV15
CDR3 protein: CATSRFRGELFF

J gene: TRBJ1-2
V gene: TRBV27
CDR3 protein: CASSSPGQGYGYTF

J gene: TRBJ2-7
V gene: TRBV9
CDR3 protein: CASSVAPGSLYEQYF

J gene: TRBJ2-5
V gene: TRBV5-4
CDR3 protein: CASSTGYREQETQYF

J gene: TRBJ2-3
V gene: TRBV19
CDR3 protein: CASSTETSGKGGTQYF

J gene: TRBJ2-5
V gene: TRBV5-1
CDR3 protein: CASSLEGQETQYF

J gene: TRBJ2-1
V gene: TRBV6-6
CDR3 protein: CASSPGAREQFF

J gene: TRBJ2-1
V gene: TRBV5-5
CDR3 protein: CASSLARANEQFF

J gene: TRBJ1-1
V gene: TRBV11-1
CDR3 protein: CASSPRTGANTEAFF

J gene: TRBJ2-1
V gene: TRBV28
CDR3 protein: CASSLAGGWNEQFF

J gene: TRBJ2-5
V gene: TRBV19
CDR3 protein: CASSMYSGGQETQYF

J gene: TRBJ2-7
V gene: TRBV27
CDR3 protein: CASSRPGTSGRAWYEQYF

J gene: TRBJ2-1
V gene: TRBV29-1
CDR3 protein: CSAVAGAGEQFF

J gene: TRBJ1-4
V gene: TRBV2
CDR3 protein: CASSDLTGGSEKLFF

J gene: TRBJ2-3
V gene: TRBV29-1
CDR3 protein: CSARTGRVPRTDTQYF

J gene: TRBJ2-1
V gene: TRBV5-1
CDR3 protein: CASSLLANEQFF

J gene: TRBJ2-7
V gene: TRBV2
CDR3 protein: CASTRTRGAAYEQYF

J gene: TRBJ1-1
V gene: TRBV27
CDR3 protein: CASSLLNPVNTEAFF

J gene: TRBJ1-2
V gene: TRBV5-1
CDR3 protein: CASSSDSLGSYGYTF

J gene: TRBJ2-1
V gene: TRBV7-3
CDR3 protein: CASSLRTSGTGSHEQFF

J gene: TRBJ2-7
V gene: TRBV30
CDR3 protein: CAWSVRVGRAGEQYF

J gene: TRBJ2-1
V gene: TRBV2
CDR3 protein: CASSERRPGVGNEQFF

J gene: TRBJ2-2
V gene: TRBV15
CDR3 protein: CATSRILAGGTGELFF

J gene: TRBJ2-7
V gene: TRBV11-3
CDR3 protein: CASSPGQGTYEQYF

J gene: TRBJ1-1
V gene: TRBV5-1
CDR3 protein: CASQAPLATEAFF

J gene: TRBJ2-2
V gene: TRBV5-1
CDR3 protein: CASSLVGSNTGELFF

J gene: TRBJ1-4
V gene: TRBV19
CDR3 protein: CASSIYERANEKLFF

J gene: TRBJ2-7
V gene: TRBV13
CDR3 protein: CASSLGGKRNEQYF

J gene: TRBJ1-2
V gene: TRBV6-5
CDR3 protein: CASSGTGTGYGYTF

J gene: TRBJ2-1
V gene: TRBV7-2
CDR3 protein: CASSPWTSGRGGGEQFF

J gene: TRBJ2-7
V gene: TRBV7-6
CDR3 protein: CASSLAAGREQYF

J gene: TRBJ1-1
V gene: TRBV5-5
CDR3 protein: CASSLRDRNTEAFF

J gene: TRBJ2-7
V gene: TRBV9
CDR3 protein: CASSVFIGRGYYEQYF

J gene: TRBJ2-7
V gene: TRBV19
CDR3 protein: CASSPPGAEQYF

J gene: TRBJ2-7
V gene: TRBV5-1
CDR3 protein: CASSPGTSGWGYEQYF

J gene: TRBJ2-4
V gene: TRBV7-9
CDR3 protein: CASSLERARAKNIQYF

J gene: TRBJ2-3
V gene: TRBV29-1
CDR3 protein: CSVEGGVDTQYF

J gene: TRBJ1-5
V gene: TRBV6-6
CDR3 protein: CASSYSLIGNQPQHF

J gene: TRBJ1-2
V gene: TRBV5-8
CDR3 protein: CASSLQGIGGYTF

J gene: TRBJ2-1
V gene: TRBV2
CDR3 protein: CASSGPGGLYNEQFF

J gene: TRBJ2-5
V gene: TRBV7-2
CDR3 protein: CASSLVRGRETQYF

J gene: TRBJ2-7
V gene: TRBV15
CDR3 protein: CATSRDQAAAYEQYF

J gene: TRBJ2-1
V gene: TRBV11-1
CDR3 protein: CASSLEGLAGYNEQFF

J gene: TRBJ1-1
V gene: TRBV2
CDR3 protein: CASSVGSRAEAFF

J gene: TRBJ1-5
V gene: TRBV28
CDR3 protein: CASSLERLGRNQPQHF